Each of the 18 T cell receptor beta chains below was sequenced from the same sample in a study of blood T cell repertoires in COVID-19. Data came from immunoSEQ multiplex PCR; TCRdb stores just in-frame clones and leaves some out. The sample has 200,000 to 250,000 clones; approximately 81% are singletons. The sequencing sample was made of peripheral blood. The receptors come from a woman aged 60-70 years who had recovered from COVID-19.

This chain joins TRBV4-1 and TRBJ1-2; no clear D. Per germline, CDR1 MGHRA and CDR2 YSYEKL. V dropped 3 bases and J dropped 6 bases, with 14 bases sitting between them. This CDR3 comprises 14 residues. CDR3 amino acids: CASSHGLSRDGYTF. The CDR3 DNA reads TGCGCCAGCAGCCATGGACTTTCCCGGGATGGCTACACCTTC.

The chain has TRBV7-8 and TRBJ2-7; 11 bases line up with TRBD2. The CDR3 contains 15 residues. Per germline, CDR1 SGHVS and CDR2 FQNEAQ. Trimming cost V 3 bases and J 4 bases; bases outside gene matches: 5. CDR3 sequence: CASSFGIAGGYEQYF. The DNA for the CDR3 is TGTGCCAGCAGCTTCGGGATAGCGGGGGGGTACGAGCAGTACTTC.

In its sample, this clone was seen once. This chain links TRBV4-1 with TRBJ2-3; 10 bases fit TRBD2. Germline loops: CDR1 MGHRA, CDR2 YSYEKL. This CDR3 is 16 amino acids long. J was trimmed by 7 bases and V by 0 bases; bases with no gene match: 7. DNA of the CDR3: TGCGCCAGCAGCCAAGAACCAGCGGGGGGGCCGTATACGCAGTATTTT. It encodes CASSQEPAGGPYTQYF.

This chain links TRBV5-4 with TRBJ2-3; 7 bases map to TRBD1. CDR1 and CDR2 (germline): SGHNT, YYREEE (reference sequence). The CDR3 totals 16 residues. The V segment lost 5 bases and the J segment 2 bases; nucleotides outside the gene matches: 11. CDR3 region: CASSSKATGITDTQYF. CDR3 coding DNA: TGTGCCAGCAGTTCCAAAGCGACAGGGATCACAGATACGCAGTATTTT.

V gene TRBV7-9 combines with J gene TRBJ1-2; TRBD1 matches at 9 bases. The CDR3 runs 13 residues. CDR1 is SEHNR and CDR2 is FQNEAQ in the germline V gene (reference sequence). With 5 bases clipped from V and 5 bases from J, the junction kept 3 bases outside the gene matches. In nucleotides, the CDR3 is TGTGCCAGCAGCGGAGGGACAGGGTATGGCTACACCTTC. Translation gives CASSGGTGYGYTF.

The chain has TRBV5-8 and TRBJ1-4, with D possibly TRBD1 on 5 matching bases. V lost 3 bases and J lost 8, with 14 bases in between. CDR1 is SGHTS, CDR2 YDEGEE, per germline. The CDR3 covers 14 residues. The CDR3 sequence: CASSSWDGGEKLFF. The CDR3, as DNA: TGTGCCAGCAGCTCGTGGGACGGGGGGGAAAAACTGTTTTTT.

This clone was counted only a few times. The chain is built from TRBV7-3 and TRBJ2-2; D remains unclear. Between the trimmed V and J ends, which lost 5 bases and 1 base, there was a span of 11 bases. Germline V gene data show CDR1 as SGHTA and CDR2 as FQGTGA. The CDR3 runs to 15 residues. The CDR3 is CASSPGEWNTGELFF. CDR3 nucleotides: TGTGCCAGCAGCCCCGGTGAATGGAACACCGGGGAGCTGTTTTTT.

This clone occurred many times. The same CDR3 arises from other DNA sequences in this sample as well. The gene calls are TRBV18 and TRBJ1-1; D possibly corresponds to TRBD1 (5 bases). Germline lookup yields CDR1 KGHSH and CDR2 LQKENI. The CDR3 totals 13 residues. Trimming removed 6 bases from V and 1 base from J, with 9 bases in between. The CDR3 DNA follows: TGTGCCAGCTCCCTACAGGCGAACACTGAAGCTTTCTTT. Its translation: CASSLQANTEAFF. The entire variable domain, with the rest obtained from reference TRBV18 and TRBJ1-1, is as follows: NAGVMQNPRHLVRRRGQEARLRCSPMKGHSHVYWYRQLPEEGLKFMVYLQKENIIDESGMPKERFSAEFPKEGPSILRIQQVVRGDSAAYFCASSLQANTEAFFGQGTRLTVV.

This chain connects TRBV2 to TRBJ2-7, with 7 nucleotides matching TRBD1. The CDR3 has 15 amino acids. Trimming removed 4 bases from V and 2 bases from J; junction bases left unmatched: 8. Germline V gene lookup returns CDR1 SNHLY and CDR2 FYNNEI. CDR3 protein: CASSGRYRGPYEQYF. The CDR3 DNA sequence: TGTGCCAGCAGTGGTCGGTACAGGGGTCCCTACGAGCAGTACTTC.

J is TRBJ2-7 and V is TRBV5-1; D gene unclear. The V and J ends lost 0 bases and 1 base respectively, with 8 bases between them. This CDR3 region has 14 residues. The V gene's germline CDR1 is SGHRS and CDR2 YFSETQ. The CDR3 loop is CASSLVPGSYEQYF. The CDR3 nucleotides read TGCGCCAGCAGCTTGGTTCCGGGTTCCTACGAGCAGTACTTC.

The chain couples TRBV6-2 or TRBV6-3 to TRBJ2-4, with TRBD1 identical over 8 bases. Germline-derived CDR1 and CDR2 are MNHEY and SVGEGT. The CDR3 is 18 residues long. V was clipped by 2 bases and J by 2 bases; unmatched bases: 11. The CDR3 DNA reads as TGTGCCAGCAGTTACCCCCCCGGAACCAGGGGGCCCAAAAACATTCAGTACTTC. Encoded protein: CASSYPPGTRGPKNIQYF.

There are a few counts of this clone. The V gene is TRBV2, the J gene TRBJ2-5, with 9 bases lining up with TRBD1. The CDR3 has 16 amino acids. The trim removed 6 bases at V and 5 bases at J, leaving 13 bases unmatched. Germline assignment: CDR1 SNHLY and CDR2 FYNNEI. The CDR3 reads CASREGTGWGQETQYF. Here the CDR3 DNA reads TGTGCCAGCAGGGAGGGGACAGGGTGGGGTCAGGAGACCCAGTACTTC.

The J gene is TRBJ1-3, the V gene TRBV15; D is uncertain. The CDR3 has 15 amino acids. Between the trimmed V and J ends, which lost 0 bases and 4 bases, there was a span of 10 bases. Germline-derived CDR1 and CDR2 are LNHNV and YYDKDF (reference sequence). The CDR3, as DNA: TGTGCCACCAGCAGAGATTTCGGGTCCGGAAACACCATATATTTT. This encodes CATSRDFGSGNTIYF.

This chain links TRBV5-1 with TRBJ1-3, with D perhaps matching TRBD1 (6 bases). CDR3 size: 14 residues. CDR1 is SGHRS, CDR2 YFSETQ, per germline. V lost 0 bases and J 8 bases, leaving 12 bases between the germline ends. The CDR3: CASSLGASGDTIYF. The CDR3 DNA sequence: TGCGCCAGCAGCTTGGGGGCTTCAGGGGACACCATATATTTT.

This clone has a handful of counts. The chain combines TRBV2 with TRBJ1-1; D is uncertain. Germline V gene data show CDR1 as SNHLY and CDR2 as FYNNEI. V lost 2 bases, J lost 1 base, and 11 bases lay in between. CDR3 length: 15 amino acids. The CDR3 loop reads CASSEMEVPNTEAFF. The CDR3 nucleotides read TGTGCCAGCAGTGAAATGGAGGTACCGAACACTGAAGCTTTCTTT.

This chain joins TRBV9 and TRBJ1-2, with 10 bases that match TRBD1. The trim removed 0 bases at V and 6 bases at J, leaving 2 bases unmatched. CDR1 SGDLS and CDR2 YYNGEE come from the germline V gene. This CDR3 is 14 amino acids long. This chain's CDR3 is CASSVVGQGDGYTF. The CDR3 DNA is TGTGCCAGCAGCGTAGTAGGACAGGGGGATGGCTACACCTTC.

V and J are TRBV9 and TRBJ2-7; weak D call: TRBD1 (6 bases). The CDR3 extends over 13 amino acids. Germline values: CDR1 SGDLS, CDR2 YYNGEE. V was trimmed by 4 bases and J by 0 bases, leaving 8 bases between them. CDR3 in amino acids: CASSPGHSYEQYF. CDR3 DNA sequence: TGTGCCAGCAGCCCGGGACACTCCTACGAGCAGTACTTC. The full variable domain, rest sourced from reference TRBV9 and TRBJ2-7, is DSGVTQTPKHLITATGQRVTLRCSPRSGDLSVYWYQQSLDQGLQFLIQYYNGEERAKGNILERFSAQQFPDLHSELNLSSLELGDSALYFCASSPGHSYEQYFGPGTRLTVT.

The CDR3 reads CASRPQGINEQFF. CDR3 nucleotides: TGTGCCAGCAGACCACAGGGTATCAATGAGCAGTTCTTC. The chain couples TRBV12-3 or TRBV12-4 to TRBJ2-1; D might be TRBD1 (6 bases). Trimming stripped 6 bases from V and 6 bases from J, with 12 bases between. The CDR3 is 13 amino acids.